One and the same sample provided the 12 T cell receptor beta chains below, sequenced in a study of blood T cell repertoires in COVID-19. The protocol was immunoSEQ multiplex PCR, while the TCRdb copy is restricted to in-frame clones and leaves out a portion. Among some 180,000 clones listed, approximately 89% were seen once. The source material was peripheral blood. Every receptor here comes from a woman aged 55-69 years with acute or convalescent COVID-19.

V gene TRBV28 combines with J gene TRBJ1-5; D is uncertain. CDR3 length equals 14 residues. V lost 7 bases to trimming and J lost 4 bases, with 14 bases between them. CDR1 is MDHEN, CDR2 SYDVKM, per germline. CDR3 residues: CASMVPMINQPQHF. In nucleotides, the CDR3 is TGTGCCAGCATGGTGCCTATGATAAATCAGCCCCAGCATTTT. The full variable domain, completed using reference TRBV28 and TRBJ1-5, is DVKVTQSSRYLVKRTGEKVFLECVQDMDHENMFWYRQDPGLGLRLIYFSYDVKMKEKGDIPEGYSVSREKKERFSLILESASTNQTSMYLCASMVPMINQPQHFGDGTRLSIL.

CDR3 sequence: CASSSVAAGGTGELFF. The CDR3 DNA reads as TGTGCCAGCAGCTCCGTGGCAGCGGGAGGGACCGGGGAGCTGTTTTTT. The chain carries TRBV7-3 and TRBJ2-2; TRBD2 matches at 10 bases. The length of the CDR3 is 16 residues. CDR1 is SGHTA and CDR2 is FQGTGA in the germline V gene. The ends lost 4 bases at V and 5 bases at J; junction bases unmatched: 7.

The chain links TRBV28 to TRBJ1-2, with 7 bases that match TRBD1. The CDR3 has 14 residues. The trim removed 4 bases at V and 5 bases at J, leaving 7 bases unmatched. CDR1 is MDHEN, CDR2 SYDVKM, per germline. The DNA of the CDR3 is TGTGCCAGCAGTTCCGGGACAGAGAGGTATGGCTACACCTTC. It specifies CASSSGTERYGYTF.

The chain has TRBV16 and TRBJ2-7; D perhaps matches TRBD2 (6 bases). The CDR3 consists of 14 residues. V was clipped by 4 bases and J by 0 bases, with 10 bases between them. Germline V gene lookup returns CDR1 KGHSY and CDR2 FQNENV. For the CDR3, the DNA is TGTGCCAGCAGCCTGGCGGGACTCTCCTACGAGCAGTACTTC. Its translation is CASSLAGLSYEQYF.

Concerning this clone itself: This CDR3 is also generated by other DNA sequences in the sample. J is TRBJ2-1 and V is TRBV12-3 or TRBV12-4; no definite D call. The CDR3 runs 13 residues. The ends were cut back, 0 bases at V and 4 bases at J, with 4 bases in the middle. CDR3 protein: CASSLAAYNEQFF. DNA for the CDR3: TGTGCCAGCAGTTTAGCAGCTTACAATGAGCAGTTCTTC.

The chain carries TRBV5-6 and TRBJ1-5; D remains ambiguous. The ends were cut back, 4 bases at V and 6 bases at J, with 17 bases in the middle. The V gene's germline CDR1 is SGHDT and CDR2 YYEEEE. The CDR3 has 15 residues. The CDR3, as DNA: TGTGCCAGCAGCCTGAGGCCGGGGATTCCTCAGCCCCAGCATTTT. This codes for CASSLRPGIPQPQHF. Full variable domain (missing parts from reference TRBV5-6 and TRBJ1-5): DAGVTQSPTHLIKTRGQQVTLRCSPKSGHDTVSWYQQALGQGPQFIFQYYEEEERQRGNFPDRFSGHQFPNYSSELNVNALLLGDSALYLCASSLRPGIPQPQHFGDGTRLSIL.

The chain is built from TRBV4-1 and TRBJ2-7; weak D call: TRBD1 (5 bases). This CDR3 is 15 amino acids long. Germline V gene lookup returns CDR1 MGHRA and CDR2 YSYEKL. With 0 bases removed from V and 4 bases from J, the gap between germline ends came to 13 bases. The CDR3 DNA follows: TGCGCCAGCAGCCAAGATCAGGGAATGGGGTACGAGCAGTACTTC. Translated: CASSQDQGMGYEQYF.

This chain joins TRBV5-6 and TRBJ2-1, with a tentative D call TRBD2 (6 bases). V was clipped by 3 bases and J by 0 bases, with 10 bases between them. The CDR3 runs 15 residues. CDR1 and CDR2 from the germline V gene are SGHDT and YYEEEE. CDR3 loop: CASSSRGSSYNEQFF. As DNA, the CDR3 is TGTGCCAGCAGCTCTCGGGGGAGCTCCTACAATGAGCAGTTCTTC.

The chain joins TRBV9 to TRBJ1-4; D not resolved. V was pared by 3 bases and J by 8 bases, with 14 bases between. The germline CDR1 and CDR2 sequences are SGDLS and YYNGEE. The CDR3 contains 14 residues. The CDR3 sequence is CASSENPQQEKLFF. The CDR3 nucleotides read TGTGCCAGCAGCGAAAACCCCCAACAGGAAAAACTGTTTTTT.

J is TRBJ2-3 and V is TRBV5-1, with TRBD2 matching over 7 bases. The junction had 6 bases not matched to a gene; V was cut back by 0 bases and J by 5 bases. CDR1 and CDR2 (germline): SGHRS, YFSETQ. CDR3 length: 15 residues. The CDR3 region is CASSLEAGVLDTQYF. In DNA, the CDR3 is TGCGCCAGCAGCTTGGAGGCGGGAGTCTTAGATACGCAGTATTTT.

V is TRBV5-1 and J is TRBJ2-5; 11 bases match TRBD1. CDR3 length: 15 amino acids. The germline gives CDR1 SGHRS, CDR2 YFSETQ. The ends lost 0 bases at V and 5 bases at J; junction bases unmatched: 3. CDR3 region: CASSLGTGGAETQYF. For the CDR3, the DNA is TGCGCCAGCAGCTTGGGGACAGGGGGCGCGGAGACCCAGTACTTC.

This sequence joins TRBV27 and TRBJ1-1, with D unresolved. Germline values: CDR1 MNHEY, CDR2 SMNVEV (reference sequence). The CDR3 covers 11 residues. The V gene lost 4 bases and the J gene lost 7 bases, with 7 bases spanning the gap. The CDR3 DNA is TGTGCCAGCAGTTCCCCGGGTGAAGCTTTCTTT. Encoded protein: CASSSPGEAFF.